The 30 T cell receptor beta chains given below trace back to one sample, sequenced in a study of shared clonotypes between healthy human individuals. Generated by immunoSEQ multiplex PCR, the TCRdb table keeps only in-frame clones and is missing some. This table has over 800,000 clones, 92% appearing once. Terminally differentiated effector memory CD45RA+ cells were excluded from the naive CD8 cells, which were CD45RO-negative and positively selected for CCR7. Sequencing input: naive CD8+ T cells sorted from blood. These receptor sequences come from a man in his thirties or forties in good health.

The chain employs TRBV7-2 and TRBJ2-7, with unresolved D. V was pared by 5 bases and J by 2 bases, with 22 bases between. This CDR3 has 17 amino acids. The germline V gene encodes CDR1 SGHTA and CDR2 FQGNSA. For the CDR3, the DNA is TGTGCCAGCAGCGTCCCCAAGTCGGGCGGAAGGACCTACGAGCAGTACTTC. Translation gives CASSVPKSGGRTYEQYF. The complete variable domain, with remaining parts taken from reference TRBV7-2 and TRBJ2-7, reads GAGVSQSPSNKVTEKGKDVELRCDPISGHTALYWYRQSLGQGLEFLIYFQGNSAPDKSGLPSDRFSAERTGGSVSTLTIQRTQQEDSAVYLCASSVPKSGGRTYEQYFGPGTRLTVT.

The V and J genes are TRBV19 and TRBJ2-5; D is undetermined. With 7 bases removed from V and 5 bases from J, the gap between germline ends came to 20 bases. The CDR3 is made up of 15 amino acids. The germline V gene encodes CDR1 LNHDA and CDR2 SQIVND (reference sequence). The CDR3 reads CASKAIGSTRETQYF. The CDR3 coding sequence is TGTGCCAGTAAGGCAATCGGGTCTACGAGGGAGACCCAGTACTTC.

V usage is TRBV7-9 and J usage is TRBJ2-2; D is unclear. Germline CDR1 and CDR2: SEHNR and FQNEAQ (reference sequence). With 6 bases removed from V and 4 bases from J, the gap between germline ends came to 21 bases. The CDR3 consists of 17 residues. The CDR3: CASSSPRIAVLTGELFF. The CDR3 region has the DNA TGTGCCAGCAGTTCTCCGAGGATCGCGGTTCTCACCGGGGAGCTGTTTTTT. Together with reference TRBV7-9 and TRBJ2-2, the CDR3 gives the full variable domain: DTGVSQNPRHKITKRGQNVTFRCDPISEHNRLYWYRQTLGQGPEFLTYFQNEAQLEKSRLLSDRFSAERPKGSFSTLEIQRTEQGDSAMYLCASSSPRIAVLTGELFFGEGSRLTVL.

In regard to this clone: Other DNA sequences in this specimen translate into the identical CDR3. This chain links TRBV27 with TRBJ2-1; D is possibly TRBD1 (6 bases). The CDR3 runs 11 residues. Germline loops: CDR1 MNHEY, CDR2 SMNVEV (reference sequence). Between the trimmed V and J ends, which lost 5 bases and 7 bases, there was a span of 6 bases. The CDR3 coding sequence is TGTGCCAGCAGTCAGGGGAATGAGCAGTTCTTC. This gives the protein CASSQGNEQFF.

V is TRBV27 and J is TRBJ2-7, with TRBD1 matching over 9 bases. V dropped 6 bases and J dropped 1; count of bases not matched to a gene: 10. Germline V gene lookup returns CDR1 MNHEY and CDR2 SMNVEV (reference sequence). CDR3 size: 16 residues. CDR3: CASRGARDRDSYEQYF. As DNA, the CDR3 is TGTGCCAGCAGAGGCGCCCGGGACAGGGATTCCTACGAGCAGTACTTC.

V and J are TRBV5-1 and TRBJ2-7; D is ambiguous. This CDR3 spans 15 amino acids. Germline V CDR1 and CDR2: SGHRS, YFSETQ. V shed 0 bases and J shed 0 bases, with 10 bases lying between them. The CDR3 sequence is CASSLAALSSYEQYF. CDR3 in DNA: TGCGCCAGCAGCTTGGCCGCGTTAAGCTCCTACGAGCAGTACTTC.

CDR3 nucleotides: TGTGCCAGCAGCTGGGGGTATGGTGAGCAGTTCTTC. Translated, it gives CASSWGYGEQFF. The V gene is TRBV7-9, the J gene TRBJ2-1, with D perhaps given as TRBD1 or TRBD2 (5 bases each). The CDR3 is 12 residues long. Germline V CDR1 and CDR2: SEHNR, FQNEAQ (reference sequence). Trimming took 4 bases from V and 9 from J, leaving 10 bases between them.

For this clone: This sample includes further DNA sequences coding for the same CDR3. The chain employs TRBV7-3 and TRBJ1-1, with no clear D. The length of the CDR3 is 13 residues. V was clipped by 2 bases and J by 2 bases, with 6 bases between them. The V gene's germline CDR1 is SGHTA and CDR2 FQGTGA. CDR3 residues: CASSLGENTEAFF. CDR3 DNA: TGTGCCAGCAGCTTAGGCGAAAACACTGAAGCTTTCTTT.

V usage is TRBV6-1 and J usage is TRBJ2-2, with D maybe TRBD2 (5 bases). Trimming left V 4 bases short and J 1 base short, with 16 bases between. This CDR3 region has 17 residues. Germline lookup yields CDR1 MNHNS and CDR2 SASEGT. The CDR3 coding sequence is TGTGCCAGCAGTGCCTATAGCGTCGGGGTGAACACCGGGGAGCTGTTTTTT. Protein: CASSAYSVGVNTGELFF.

This chain uses TRBV5-6 with TRBJ2-6; 12 nucleotides match TRBD1. Germline loops: CDR1 SGHDT, CDR2 YYEEEE. The ends lost 4 bases at V and 1 base at J; junction bases unmatched: 9. The CDR3 contains 19 residues. CDR3 DNA sequence: TGTGCCAGCAGCCCACTTTGGGACAGGGGGCCTTCTGGGGCCAACGTCCTGACTTTC. Residues: CASSPLWDRGPSGANVLTF. Supplemented by reference TRBV5-6 and TRBJ2-6, the full variable domain reads DAGVTQSPTHLIKTRGQQVTLRCSPKSGHDTVSWYQQALGQGPQFIFQYYEEEERQRGNFPDRFSGHQFPNYSSELNVNALLLGDSALYLCASSPLWDRGPSGANVLTFGAGSRLTVL.

The V call is TRBV5-1, the J call TRBJ2-7; 9 positions agree with TRBD1. Germline CDR1 and CDR2: SGHRS and YFSETQ. Trimming took 5 bases from V and 4 from J; bases not matched to a gene: 7. The CDR3 totals 14 residues. This chain's CDR3 is CASRDGQGIYEQYF. The CDR3 nucleotides are TGCGCCAGCAGGGATGGACAGGGGATATACGAGCAGTACTTC.

The chain joins TRBV13 to TRBJ2-7; a possible D gene is TRBD2 (6 bases). The V end was cut by 4 bases, the J end by 6 bases, with 10 bases between. The CDR3 runs to 12 residues. Germline-derived CDR1 and CDR2 are PRHDT and FYEKMQ (reference sequence). DNA for the CDR3: TGTGCCAGCAGCTCCGGGGGTTCCGAGCAGTACTTC. Translated, it gives CASSSGGSEQYF.

The rearrangement joins TRBV5-1 to TRBJ2-1; the match to TRBD2 covers 8 bases. The V and J ends lost 0 bases and 6 bases, in that order; junction bases with no gene match: 14. The length of the CDR3 is 18 residues. The germline gives CDR1 SGHRS, CDR2 YFSETQ. The CDR3: CASSLVPLLQRESNEQFF. For the CDR3, the DNA is TGCGCCAGCAGCTTGGTTCCTCTCCTCCAGCGGGAGAGCAATGAGCAGTTCTTC.

The chain joins TRBV11-2 to TRBJ2-7; weak D call: TRBD1 (5 bases). The CDR3 loop spans 14 amino acids. Per the germline V gene, CDR1 is SGHAT and CDR2 is FQNNGV. V was pared by 1 base and J by 7 bases, with 14 bases between. The CDR3 loop is CASSLAFRDQEQYF. CDR3 in DNA: TGTGCCAGCAGCTTAGCTTTCAGGGATCAGGAGCAGTACTTC. Drawing the rest from reference TRBV11-2 and TRBJ2-7, the complete variable domain is EAGVAQSPRYKIIEKRQSVAFWCNPISGHATLYWYQQILGQGPKLLIQFQNNGVVDDSQLPKDRFSAERLKGVDSTLKIQPAKLEDSAVYLCASSLAFRDQEQYFGPGTRLTVT.

The chain has TRBV25-1 and TRBJ2-1; D not resolved. Germline V lookup: CDR1 MGHDK, CDR2 SYGVNS. Trimming took off 5 bases at V and 4 bases at J, with 18 bases between the two ends. The CDR3 consists of 16 residues. The CDR3 is CASSPGTPTPYNEQFF. CDR3 nucleotide sequence: TGTGCCAGCAGTCCAGGCACCCCTACACCATACAATGAGCAGTTCTTC.

The chain links TRBV7-8 to TRBJ2-5, with D maybe TRBD2 (6 bases). V was trimmed by 5 bases and J by 3 bases, leaving 13 bases between them. Germline CDR1 is SGHVS and CDR2 is FQNEAQ. This CDR3 contains 14 residues. CDR3 sequence (DNA): TGTGCCAGCAGCGCACCGGGACTGGAAGAGACCCAGTACTTC. Encoded protein: CASSAPGLEETQYF.

The chain joins TRBV10-3 to TRBJ2-3, with no clear D. This CDR3 contains 13 residues. V was shortened by 8 bases and J by 4 bases, with 13 bases between the two germline ends. Looked up from germline, CDR1 is ENHRY and CDR2 is SYGVKD. CDR3 in DNA: TGTGCCATCCCCGGCCCCGAGTCAGATACGCAGTATTTT. This encodes CAIPGPESDTQYF.

The J gene is TRBJ2-3, the V gene TRBV11-2, with a weak D call TRBD2 (6 bases). This CDR3 region has 17 residues. Trimming removed 1 base at V and 2 bases at J, with 16 bases between. Looked up from germline, CDR1 is SGHAT and CDR2 is FQNNGV. The CDR3 DNA follows: TGTGCCAGCAGCTTAGTAGGCGCGGGACCACACACAGATACGCAGTATTTT. It is translated as CASSLVGAGPHTDTQYF.

The genes are TRBV10-2 and TRBJ2-7; either TRBD1 or TRBD2 may supply D (5 bases each). Germline V gene data show CDR1 as WSHSY and CDR2 as SAAADI. Trimming pared 6 bases from V and 2 bases from J, leaving 14 bases between. The CDR3 spans 14 residues. This chain's CDR3 is CASRETGTTYEQYF. DNA for the CDR3: TGCGCCAGCAGAGAAACCGGGACCACCTACGAGCAGTACTTC.

The chain links TRBV5-5 to TRBJ2-7, with D possibly called TRBD1 or TRBD2 (6 bases each). V was cut by 3 bases and J by 2 bases, with 15 bases left in between. Germline lookup yields CDR1 SGHKS and CDR2 YYEKEE (reference sequence). The CDR3 sequence is 15 residues long. The CDR3 protein is CASSWGADDPYEQYF. The CDR3 DNA is TGTGCCAGCAGCTGGGGGGCTGATGACCCCTACGAGCAGTACTTC.

V is TRBV6-5 and J is TRBJ2-3; D gene unclear. The CDR3 totals 13 residues. Germline-derived CDR1 and CDR2 are MNHEY and SVGAGI. V lost 4 bases and J 6 bases, leaving 11 bases between the germline ends. The CDR3 nucleotides are TGTGCCAGCAGTTCCTTACACGGGGATACGCAGTATTTT. It codes for CASSSLHGDTQYF.

The chain combines TRBV27 with TRBJ2-7, with D possibly TRBD1 on 6 matching bases. Germline V lookup: CDR1 MNHEY, CDR2 SMNVEV (reference sequence). The CDR3 loop spans 14 amino acids. Trimming removed 4 bases at V and 5 bases at J, with 15 bases between. CDR3 amino acids: CASSSLQGWHEQYF. CDR3 coding DNA: TGTGCCAGCAGTTCTCTCCAGGGGTGGCACGAGCAGTACTTC.

Concerning this clone itself: A far larger clone is a single base away, which makes a read error likely. The rearrangement uses TRBV7-9 and TRBJ1-5; D is ambiguous. The V and J ends lost 3 bases and 5 bases respectively, with 5 bases between them. The length of the CDR3 is 12 residues. Germline CDR1 SEHNR, CDR2 FQNEAQ (reference sequence). CDR3 in DNA: TGTGCCAGCAGCTTTGTAGATCAGCCCCAGCATTTT. It is translated as CASSFVDQPQHF.

Comments on this clone: Other nucleotide sequences from this sample produce the same CDR3. The CDR3 bases are TGCGCCAGCAGCCAAGACGGCACGGGTAGCTCCTACGAGCAGTACTTC. This gives the protein CASSQDGTGSSYEQYF. The chain has TRBV4-3 and TRBJ2-7; no definite D call. This CDR3 has 16 residues. CDR1 is LGHNA, CDR2 YSLEER, per germline. V lost 0 bases to trimming and J lost 0 bases, with 12 bases between them.

The CDR3 loop reads CASSPRGGLNEQFF. CDR3 DNA: TGTGCCAGCAGCCCACGGGGGGGTCTCAATGAGCAGTTCTTC. V and J are TRBV11-2 and TRBJ2-1; 8 positions match TRBD2. This CDR3 comprises 14 residues. V lost 5 bases to trimming and J lost 6 bases; unmatched junction nucleotides: 6. Looked up from germline, CDR1 is SGHAT and CDR2 is FQNNGV.

The rearrangement links TRBV4-1 to TRBJ1-1, with D unresolved. The CDR3 contains 14 residues. Germline-derived CDR1 and CDR2 are MGHRA and YSYEKL. The V and J ends lost 3 bases and 6 bases respectively, with 14 bases between them. The DNA for the CDR3 is TGCGCCAGCAGCCAGGAGCGGACCTCCGCTGAAGCTTTCTTT. It yields the protein CASSQERTSAEAFF.

The chain carries TRBV6-1 and TRBJ2-1; D gene unclear. The CDR3 loop spans 16 amino acids. The germline V gene encodes CDR1 MNHNS and CDR2 SASEGT. The V and J ends lost 1 base and 10 bases respectively, with 20 bases between them. CDR3 sequence reads: CASSEVGREGFREQFF. The DNA for the CDR3 is TGTGCCAGCAGTGAAGTGGGTAGGGAAGGATTTAGGGAGCAGTTCTTC.

The rearrangement joins TRBV5-1 to TRBJ1-2; D remains unclear. There are 14 residues in the CDR3. V lost 2 bases to trimming and J lost 8 bases, with 16 bases between them. The germline CDR1 and CDR2 sequences are SGHRS and YFSETQ. The CDR3 coding sequence is TGCGCCAGCAGCTTCCAGACTCCTGAAGGGGGCTACACCTTC. Protein sequence: CASSFQTPEGGYTF.

Regarding this clone: Other DNA sequences in this sample translate to the same CDR3. This chain connects TRBV7-9 to TRBJ2-1; D gene ambiguous. Germline V gene lookup returns CDR1 SEHNR and CDR2 FQNEAQ (reference sequence). This CDR3 region has 12 residues. V was clipped by 0 bases and J by 9 bases, with 6 bases between them. This CDR3 reads CASSLALGEQFF. In DNA, the CDR3 is TGTGCCAGCAGCTTAGCCCTTGGTGAGCAGTTCTTC.

Comment on this clone: The sample has other DNA sequences that encode this CDR3 too. V gene TRBV2 combines with J gene TRBJ1-4; TRBD1 matches 8 bases. Germline V CDR1 and CDR2: SNHLY, FYNNEI. With V trimmed by 4 bases and J by 8 bases, 6 bases remained unmatched. This CDR3 spans 14 amino acids. This CDR3 is CASSVGQGGEKLFF. Here the CDR3 DNA reads TGTGCCAGCAGTGTAGGACAGGGAGGCGAAAAACTGTTTTTT.